This is a list of T cell receptor beta chains from one sample in a study of patients and donors after allogeneic stem cell transplantation. TCRdb processed the RT-PCR reads anew with MiXCR; each CDR3 protein has one entry. The data show around 150,000 distinct CDR3 sequences, roughly 35% seen once. Sequencing used blood, either unsorted or a sorted T cell fraction (not recorded which). These receptors were taken from a human donor who was either an allogeneic HSCT recipient or a stem cell or donor lymphocyte infusion donor (not recorded which). It is not recorded whose cells these are; they may come from a transplant donor. CDR3s include the opening cysteine and the closing phenylalanine or tryptophan. Each record gives: CDR3 protein, CDR3 DNA, J gene, D gene, V gene, clone size. A D gene is named only where the DNA matches it firmly. Clone size, where shown, is once, few, many, or a class for clones that have expanded.

CDR3aa: CASDPRGRNEKLFF
CDR3nt: TGTGCCAGTGACCCCAGGGGCAGGAATGAAAAACTGTTTTTT
j_gene: TRBJ1-4
d_gene: NA
v_gene: TRBV25-1
abundance: NA

CDR3aa: CASSWGDNYGYTF
CDR3nt: TGTGCCAGCAGCTGGGGGGATAACTATGGCTACACCTTC
j_gene: TRBJ1-2
d_gene: NA
v_gene: TRBV12-3/TRBV12-4
abundance: NA

CDR3aa: CASSQDAGDSNQPQHF
CDR3nt: TGCGCCAGCAGCCAAGATGCCGGGGATAGCAATCAGCCCCAGCATTTT
j_gene: TRBJ1-5
d_gene: NA
v_gene: TRBV4-3
abundance: few

CDR3aa: CASSLGQGASYGYTF
CDR3nt: TGCGCCAGCAGCCTCGGACAGGGGGCCAGCTATGGCTACACCTTC
j_gene: TRBJ1-2
d_gene: TRBD1
v_gene: TRBV4-3
abundance: few

CDR3aa: CASSVERWGNEQFF
CDR3nt: TGTGCCAGCAGCGTGGAGCGGTGGGGAAATGAGCAGTTCTTC
j_gene: TRBJ2-1
d_gene: NA
v_gene: TRBV9
abundance: NA

CDR3aa: CASSSQTRLNSPLHF
CDR3nt: TGCGCCAGCAGCTCCCAGACAAGACTTAATTCACCCCTCCACTTT
j_gene: TRBJ1-6
d_gene: NA
v_gene: TRBV5-1
abundance: NA

CDR3aa: CASTYGTAFNEQFF
CDR3nt: TGTGCCAGCACTTACGGGACAGCTTTCAATGAGCAGTTCTTC
j_gene: TRBJ2-1
d_gene: TRBD1
v_gene: TRBV6-5
abundance: NA

CDR3aa: CASSVASGSYEQYF
CDR3nt: TGTGCCAGCAGCGTAGCTTCGGGCAGCTACGAGCAGTACTTC
j_gene: TRBJ2-7
d_gene: NA
v_gene: TRBV9
abundance: few

CDR3aa: CASSGAPGHNYGYTF
CDR3nt: TGTGCCAGCAGCGGAGCTCCGGGGCATAACTATGGCTACACCTTC
j_gene: TRBJ1-2
d_gene: NA
v_gene: TRBV7-6
abundance: NA

CDR3aa: CASSSGQGAFF
CDR3nt: TGTGCCAGCAGTTCGGGCCAAGGAGCTTTCTTT
j_gene: TRBJ1-1
d_gene: NA
v_gene: TRBV6-6
abundance: NA